The 10 T cell receptor beta chains given below trace back to one sample, sequenced in a study of T cells expressing NK-cell markers. TCRdb reanalyzed the 5' RACE reads, giving one entry per CDR3 protein sequence and no DNA. The sample totals approximately 460,000 distinct CDR3 sequences. Sequencing was performed on blood T cells: a sorted CD56 or NKG2C T cell subset, CD4+ or CD8+ T cells, or bulk PBMC T cells (not recorded which). The receptor set was obtained from a woman aged 18 to 75 in good health.

The chain uses TRBV5-1 and TRBJ2-1; TCRdb proposes TRBD1, but this gene call is untestable without DNA. CDR3 length: 14 amino acids. Germline lookup yields CDR1 SGHRS and CDR2 YFSETQ. The CDR3 protein is CASSLSVQRYEQFF.

The chain employs TRBV25-1 and TRBJ1-3. The length of the CDR3 is 14 residues. Germline assignment: CDR1 MGHDK and CDR2 SYGVNS. CDR3 protein: CASSELIGGNTIYF. The full variable domain, rest sourced from reference TRBV25-1 and TRBJ1-3, is EADIYQTPRYLVIGTGKKITLECSQTMGHDKMYWYQQDPGMELHLIHYSYGVNSTEKGDLSSESTVSRIRTEHFPLTLESARPSHTSQYLCASSELIGGNTIYFGEGSWLTVV.

This chain uses TRBV29-1 with TRBJ1-2; the TCRdb call, TRBD1, lacks DNA for checking. Germline V gene lookup returns CDR1 SQVTM and CDR2 ANQGSEA. The CDR3 loop spans 13 amino acids. Here the CDR3 reads CSVEDRGTVGYTF.

The chain carries TRBV29-1 and TRBJ2-3; TCRdb reports TRBD2, a call that lacks DNA to check it against. Germline V gene lookup returns CDR1 SQVTM and CDR2 ANQGSEA. There are 15 residues in the CDR3. The CDR3 loop is CSMTSGRDGTDTQYF.

V and J are TRBV7-9 and TRBJ1-4; no DNA is available, so the TRBD1 call from TCRdb remains unchecked. This CDR3 is built from 14 residues. Germline CDR1 and CDR2: SEHNR and FQNEAQ (reference sequence). The CDR3 protein is CASSLGGGNEKLFF.

The chain carries TRBV5-1 and TRBJ2-2; absent DNA, TCRdb's TRBD1 call cannot be checked. In germline, CDR1 is SGHRS, CDR2 YFSETQ. This CDR3 region has 17 residues. The CDR3 reads CASSLIGGTGDTGELFF.

CDR3 sequence reads: CASSERVGANVLTF. The V call is TRBV6-4, the J call TRBJ2-6. The CDR3 runs to 14 residues. Germline-derived CDR1 and CDR2 are MRHNA and SNTAGT.

The V gene is TRBV29-1, the J gene TRBJ2-1; TCRdb gives TRBD2 as the D gene, but with no DNA this cannot be confirmed. The germline V gene encodes CDR1 SQVTM and CDR2 ANQGSEA. CDR3 size: 13 residues. CDR3 region: CSVQRGRVNEQFF.

This sequence joins TRBV28 and TRBJ1-5; the TCRdb D gene call, TRBD1, has no DNA to confirm it. Germline CDR1 MDHEN, CDR2 SYDVKM. CDR3 length: 15 amino acids. The CDR3 loop reads CASSPPKYSNQPQHF.

The chain joins TRBV12-3 or TRBV12-4 to TRBJ1-6; as DNA is missing, the TRBD1 call by TCRdb cannot be tested. CDR3 size: 15 residues. The CDR3 loop is CASSFTGQGNSPLHF.